The 29 T cell receptor beta chains below were found in one sample sequenced in a study of blood T cell repertoires in COVID-19. Assay used: immunoSEQ multiplex PCR; TCRdb lists only in-frame clones, some missing. The profile shows over 85,000 clones, 70% to 90% of them singletons. The specimen was peripheral blood. Receptor source: an elderly woman with acute or convalescent COVID-19.

On this clone itself: Other DNA sequences of this sample code for an identical CDR3. The rearrangement uses TRBV18 and TRBJ1-2, with D possibly being TRBD1 (5 bases). CDR1 KGHSH and CDR2 LQKENI come from the germline V gene. The CDR3 is made up of 13 amino acids. V lost 2 bases and J 1 base, leaving 5 bases between the germline ends. In nucleotides, the CDR3 is TGTGCCAGCTCACCAGACAGTAACTATGGCTACACCTTC. It specifies CASSPDSNYGYTF.

The chain uses TRBV18 and TRBJ2-5; D is unresolved. The V gene's germline CDR1 is KGHSH and CDR2 LQKENI. With 3 bases removed from V and 0 bases from J, the gap between germline ends came to 8 bases. The CDR3 extends over 14 amino acids. The CDR3 region is CASSPNGYQETQYF. CDR3 bases: TGTGCCAGCTCACCTAACGGGTACCAAGAGACCCAGTACTTC.

This sequence joins TRBV4-2 and TRBJ1-2; tentative D call: TRBD1 (6 bases). This CDR3 comprises 13 residues. V was trimmed by 5 bases and J by 2 bases, leaving 9 bases between them. Per germline, CDR1 LGHNA and CDR2 YNFKEQ. Here the CDR3 reads CASSKGQNYGYTF. The CDR3 DNA is TGTGCCAGCAGCAAAGGACAGAACTATGGCTACACCTTC.

The V call is TRBV6-5, the J call TRBJ2-1; D is perhaps TRBD2 (6 bases). CDR1 is MNHEY and CDR2 is SVGAGI in the germline V gene. The CDR3 totals 12 residues. Trimming shortened V by 8 bases and J by 5 bases, and 10 bases separated the two germline ends. The DNA for the CDR3 is TGTGCCAGCGAAGGCGGGGACAATGAGCAGTTCTTC. Protein: CASEGGDNEQFF.

The chain is built from TRBV2 and TRBJ1-5; 7 bases map to TRBD1. Per the germline V gene, CDR1 is SNHLY and CDR2 is FYNNEI. V shed 4 bases and J 4 bases; nucleotides not matched to a gene: 4. The CDR3 totals 14 residues. CDR3 in DNA: TGTGCCAGCAGTGGAAACAGGGGAAATCAGCCCCAGCATTTT. This encodes CASSGNRGNQPQHF. Looking up the rest from reference TRBV2 and TRBJ1-5 gives the full variable domain: EPEVTQTPSHQVTQMGQEVILRCVPISNHLYFYWYRQILGQKVEFLVSFYNNEISEKSEIFDDQFSVERPDGSNFTLKIRSTKLEDSAMYFCASSGNRGNQPQHFGDGTRLSIL.

The CDR3 region is CASSVTSGGAGRNEQFF. The CDR3 DNA sequence: TGTGCCAGCAGCGTGACTAGCGGGGGGGCTGGACGCAATGAGCAGTTCTTC. The genes are TRBV9 and TRBJ2-1, with 14 bases matching TRBD2. The germline V gene has CDR1 SGDLS and CDR2 YYNGEE. This CDR3 has 17 residues. V shed 2 bases, J shed 6 bases, and the junction held 7 bases outside the gene matches.

The V call is TRBV4-2, the J call TRBJ2-7, with D possibly matching TRBD2 (6 bases). Per germline, CDR1 LGHNA and CDR2 YNFKEQ. The V and J ends lost 3 bases and 3 bases respectively, with 12 bases between them. The CDR3 extends over 14 amino acids. The CDR3 region has the DNA TGTGCCAGCAGCCACCGGGACTCGGACTACGAGCAGTACTTC. Residues: CASSHRDSDYEQYF.

The J gene is TRBJ1-3, the V gene TRBV13; possibly TRBD1 for D (6 bases). The V and J ends lost 5 bases and 0 bases respectively, with 11 bases between them. Germline values: CDR1 PRHDT, CDR2 FYEKMQ (reference sequence). The CDR3 length is 15 residues. In nucleotides, the CDR3 is TGTGCCAGCAGCCTGACAGGCCACTCTGGAAACACCATATATTTT. Translation: CASSLTGHSGNTIYF.

The chain uses TRBV30 and TRBJ2-7; TRBD2 is a possible D gene (6 bases). The germline V gene encodes CDR1 GTSNPN and CDR2 SVGIG (reference sequence). The CDR3 extends over 11 amino acids. V was cut by 3 bases and J by 3 bases, with 6 bases left in between. CDR3 DNA sequence: TGTGCCTGGAGCGGGGGCTACGAGCAGTACTTC. It encodes CAWSGGYEQYF.

This chain links TRBV9 with TRBJ1-1; TRBD1 matches at 10 bases. Unmatched junction bases numbered 5, after V lost 3 bases and J lost 12 bases. In germline, CDR1 is SGDLS, CDR2 YYNGEE. There are 12 residues in the CDR3. The chain's CDR3 is CASSGRQGATFF. The CDR3 DNA follows: TGTGCCAGCAGCGGAAGACAGGGGGCGACTTTCTTT.

The rearrangement links TRBV9 to TRBJ2-2; 7 nucleotides agree with TRBD2. CDR1 SGDLS and CDR2 YYNGEE come from the germline V gene. The CDR3 consists of 17 residues. The ends lost 0 bases at V and 4 bases at J; junction bases unmatched: 9. CDR3 residues: CASSVGPRGDTTGELFF. DNA for the CDR3: TGTGCCAGCAGCGTAGGTCCCCGGGGGGATACCACCGGGGAGCTGTTTTTT.

The chain recombines TRBV6-5 with TRBJ1-2; D possibly corresponds to TRBD1 (6 bases). This CDR3 is 14 amino acids long. Trimming took 7 bases from V and 5 from J, leaving 17 bases between them. Germline CDR1 is MNHEY and CDR2 is SVGAGI. The CDR3 DNA reads TGTGCCAGCACCCGGACAGTGGGGGAGTATGGCTACACCTTC. This sequence encodes CASTRTVGEYGYTF.

V usage is TRBV4-2 and J usage is TRBJ1-1; D is undetermined. Germline CDR1 LGHNA, CDR2 YNFKEQ. The CDR3 has 14 amino acids. With 0 bases removed from V and 0 bases from J, the gap between germline ends came to 5 bases. The CDR3 DNA reads as TGTGCCAGCAGCCAAGATTCGGTGAACACTGAAGCTTTCTTT. Its translation: CASSQDSVNTEAFF.

The CDR3 sequence is CATSGWAGLVSQPQHF. Written as DNA, the CDR3 is TGTGCCACCAGCGGGTGGGCGGGCTTGGTGTCTCAGCCCCAGCATTTT. The chain couples TRBV15 to TRBJ1-5; D remains ambiguous. This CDR3 region has 16 residues. The germline V gene encodes CDR1 LNHNV and CDR2 YYDKDF (reference sequence). Trimming stripped 5 bases from V and 6 bases from J, with 20 bases between.

This clone was seen more than once but under ten times. This rearrangement joins TRBV5-8 to TRBJ1-5, with 9 bases matching TRBD1. This CDR3 has 16 amino acids. Germline assignment: CDR1 SGHTS and CDR2 YDEGEE. V gave up 2 bases and J gave up 4 bases; unmatched junction bases: 7. The CDR3 nucleotides are TGTGCCAGCAGCTTACAGGGGGCGGTAAATAATCAGCCCCAGCATTTT. It codes for CASSLQGAVNNQPQHF.

CDR3 residues: CASSPRGNVREAFF. Here the CDR3 DNA reads TGTGCCAGCAGCCCCCGGGGGAACGTCCGTGAAGCTTTCTTT. This chain links TRBV7-9 with TRBJ1-1; D perhaps matches TRBD1 (5 bases). Between the trimmed V and J ends, which lost 5 bases and 7 bases, there was a span of 17 bases. Germline-derived CDR1 and CDR2 are SEHNR and FQNEAQ (reference sequence). CDR3 size: 14 residues.

The chain joins TRBV19 to TRBJ2-3; 8 bases fit TRBD1. Trimming at V came to 4 bases and at J to 2 bases, leaving 8 bases not matched to a gene. The CDR3 length is 16 residues. Germline CDR1 reads LNHDA; CDR2 reads SQIVND (reference sequence). As DNA, the CDR3 is TGTGCCAGTAGTAATGTCGGGACAGGATCCACAGATACGCAGTATTTT. Encoded protein: CASSNVGTGSTDTQYF.

This clone has just one count. The chain combines TRBV11-3 with TRBJ2-2, with D perhaps matching TRBD1 (5 bases). The CDR3 spans 14 residues. With 5 bases removed from V and 1 base from J, the gap between germline ends came to 8 bases. The germline CDR1 and CDR2 sequences are SGHNT and YENEEA. Here the CDR3 DNA reads TGTGCCAGCAGCCGAACAGGGAACACCGGGGAGCTGTTTTTT. This codes for CASSRTGNTGELFF.

This CDR3 is CASSLTGGNTEAFF. The CDR3 region has the DNA TGTGCCAGCAGCTTAACTGGGGGCAACACTGAAGCTTTCTTT. The chain links TRBV11-3 to TRBJ1-1, with D possibly matching TRBD1 (6 bases). Between the trimmed V and J ends, which lost 2 bases and 2 bases, there was a span of 9 bases. The germline V gene has CDR1 SGHNT and CDR2 YENEEA. The CDR3 has 14 amino acids. The whole variable domain, remainder taken from reference TRBV11-3 and TRBJ1-1, is EAGVVQSPRYKIIEKKQPVAFWCNPISGHNTLYWYLQNLGQGPELLIRYENEEAVDDSQLPKDRFSAERLKGVDSTLKIQPAELGDSAVYLCASSLTGGNTEAFFGQGTRLTVV.

This clone was recorded once. The chain links TRBV3-1 (or the pseudogene TRBV3-2) to TRBJ1-6; D possibly corresponds to TRBD1 (5 bases). Trimming shortened V by 3 bases and J by 7 bases, and 16 bases separated the two germline ends. Germline V gene data show CDR1 as LGHDT and CDR2 as YNNKEL (reference sequence). The CDR3 is 16 residues long. The CDR3 sequence is CASSHSTGEGNSPLHF. In nucleotides, the CDR3 is TGTGCCAGCAGCCATTCCACGGGGGAAGGGAATTCACCCCTCCACTTT.

V usage is TRBV5-1 and J usage is TRBJ1-2; D remains ambiguous. The CDR3 loop spans 15 amino acids. From germline, CDR1 is SGHRS and CDR2 YFSETQ. The ends were cut back, 0 bases at V and 4 bases at J, with 13 bases in the middle. The CDR3 region has the DNA TGCGCCAGCAGCTTGGACGGGGATGGGCGCTATGGCTACACCTTC. This gives the protein CASSLDGDGRYGYTF.

This clone turned up a few times. The chain recombines TRBV5-4 with TRBJ1-2; the match to TRBD1 covers 7 bases. Germline trimming cut 0 bases from V and 6 bases from J; bases unmatched to any gene: 5. Germline V gives CDR1 SGHNT, CDR2 YYREEE (reference sequence). There are 14 residues in the CDR3. In DNA, the CDR3 is TGTGCCAGCAGCTTGGACAGGGGAGCGGATGGCTACACCTTC. Translated: CASSLDRGADGYTF. The variable domain in full, completed from reference TRBV5-4 and TRBJ1-2, reads ETGVTQSPTHLIKTRGQQVTLRCSSQSGHNTVSWYQQALGQGPQFIFQYYREEENGRGNFPPRFSGLQFPNYSSELNVNALELDDSALYLCASSLDRGADGYTFGSGTRLTVV.

Turning to this clone: A far more abundant clone sits one base away, making this likely a read error. The chain uses TRBV7-3 and TRBJ1-1, with D unresolved. There are 13 residues in the CDR3. V was trimmed by 3 bases and J by 1 base, leaving 6 bases between them. Germline V lookup: CDR1 SGHTA, CDR2 FQGTGA. DNA of the CDR3: TGTGCCAGCAGCTTTGCGGGGAACACTGAAGCTTTCTTT. Translation: CASSFAGNTEAFF. Variable domain in full (rest from reference TRBV7-3 and TRBJ1-1): GAGVSQTPSNKVTEKGKYVELRCDPISGHTALYWYRQSLGQGPEFLIYFQGTGAADDSGLPNDRFFAVRPEGSVSTLKIQRTERGDSAVYLCASSFAGNTEAFFGQGTRLTVV.

This chain connects TRBV2 to TRBJ2-7; D is undetermined. Germline CDR1 reads SNHLY; CDR2 reads FYNNEI. The CDR3 length is 12 residues. Deletions cut 3 bases from V and 3 bases from J, with 6 bases between. As DNA, the CDR3 is TGTGCCAGCAGTGAGTCCAGCTACGAGCAGTACTTC. It translates to CASSESSYEQYF.

In DNA form, the CDR3 reads TGCGCCAGCAACCTAGGCGCCTCGAACACCGGGGAGCTGTTTTTT. Its protein is CASNLGASNTGELFF. V usage is TRBV5-1 and J usage is TRBJ2-2; no firm D call. Deletions cut 6 bases from V and 0 bases from J, with 12 bases between. Germline lookup yields CDR1 SGHRS and CDR2 YFSETQ. This CDR3 contains 15 residues.

The V gene is TRBV9, the J gene TRBJ1-4, with D perhaps TRBD1 (6 bases). V gave up 0 bases and J gave up 5 bases, with 11 bases separating them. The V gene's germline CDR1 is SGDLS and CDR2 YYNGEE. CDR3 size: 15 residues. The CDR3 reads CASSVGGGRNEKLFF. In nucleotides, the CDR3 is TGTGCCAGCAGCGTAGGGGGGGGCAGAAATGAAAAACTGTTTTTT.

This rearrangement joins TRBV20-1 to TRBJ1-2, with 7 nucleotides matching TRBD1. The ends lost 3 bases at V and 3 bases at J; junction bases unmatched: 10. This CDR3 spans 15 amino acids. Germline V gene data show CDR1 as DFQATT and CDR2 as SNEGSKA (reference sequence). CDR3 residues: CSASTLGTVYYGYTF. Written as DNA, the CDR3 is TGCAGTGCTAGTACTCTCGGGACAGTATACTATGGCTACACCTTC.

This chain joins TRBV5-4 and TRBJ1-6; TRBD1 matches at 9 bases. V lost 0 bases, J lost 7 bases, and 5 bases stayed unmatched. This CDR3 comprises 16 residues. Germline CDR1 SGHNT, CDR2 YYREEE (reference sequence). CDR3 in amino acids: CASSLEGQGTNSPLHF. Here the CDR3 DNA reads TGTGCCAGCAGCTTGGAAGGACAGGGGACAAATTCACCCCTCCACTTT.

The chain is built from TRBV4-1 and TRBJ2-3, with D possibly matching TRBD2 (6 bases). CDR3 length: 12 amino acids. V dropped 0 bases and J dropped 9 bases, with 7 bases sitting between them. The V gene's germline CDR1 is MGHRA and CDR2 YSYEKL. CDR3 protein: CASSQDGRTQYF. DNA of the CDR3: TGCGCCAGCAGCCAAGATGGGAGGACGCAGTATTTT.